These 27 T cell receptor beta chains were sequenced from one sample in a study of T cell responses to AZD1222 COVID-19 vaccine. The repertoire was sequenced with immunoSEQ multiplex PCR; TCRdb's copy has only in-frame clones and lacks some. The sample has around 100,000 clones; more than 85% are singletons. This specimen was peripheral blood, taken on day 0 of AZD1222 vaccination. Every receptor here comes from an adult in good health.

The V and J genes are TRBV18 and TRBJ1-5, with 8 positions matching TRBD1. The V and J ends lost 6 bases and 3 bases, in that order; junction bases with no gene match: 4. CDR1 KGHSH and CDR2 LQKENI come from the germline V gene. This CDR3 comprises 14 residues. The CDR3 DNA follows: TGTGCCAGCTCCCTGACAGGGGCCAATCAGCCCCAGCATTTT. Protein product: CASSLTGANQPQHF.

The V gene is TRBV7-2, the J gene TRBJ1-5; 11 bases map to TRBD1. V shed 5 bases, J shed 6 bases, and the junction held 0 bases outside the gene matches. Per the germline V gene, CDR1 is SGHTA and CDR2 is FQGNSA. The CDR3 contains 13 residues. CDR3 sequence (DNA): TGTGCCAGCAGCGGGACAGGGGGTCAGCCCCAGCATTTT. The encoded protein is CASSGTGGQPQHF.

This chain connects TRBV27 to TRBJ2-1; 7 positions match TRBD2. This CDR3 spans 16 amino acids. V lost 5 bases to trimming and J lost 1 base; unmatched junction nucleotides: 8. Germline V gene sequence: CDR1 MNHEY, CDR2 SMNVEV (reference sequence). CDR3 protein: CASSPVGGGSYNEQFF. CDR3 nucleotides: TGTGCCAGCAGTCCCGTGGGGGGAGGGTCCTACAATGAGCAGTTCTTC.

The V and J genes are TRBV6-2 or TRBV6-3 and TRBJ2-7; D is possibly TRBD1 or TRBD2 (5 bases each). Trimming took 2 bases from V and 4 from J, leaving 12 bases between them. Looked up from germline, CDR1 is MNHEY and CDR2 is SVGEGT. CDR3 size: 14 residues. The CDR3: CASSYLPREYEQYF. CDR3 nucleotide sequence: TGTGCCAGCAGTTACCTTCCCAGGGAGTACGAGCAGTACTTC.

The chain has TRBV18 and TRBJ1-4; the match to TRBD1 covers 7 bases. The CDR3 length is 15 residues. CDR1 and CDR2 from the germline V gene are KGHSH and LQKENI. Germline trimming cut 6 bases from V and 3 bases from J; bases unmatched to any gene: 7. CDR3 sequence reads: CASSPWDSPNEKLFF. The DNA of the CDR3 is TGTGCCAGCTCGCCTTGGGACAGCCCTAATGAAAAACTGTTTTTT.

The V call is TRBV15, the J call TRBJ2-5, with D possibly TRBD1 on 5 matching bases. CDR1 is LNHNV, CDR2 YYDKDF, per germline (reference sequence). Trimming pared 3 bases from V and 4 bases from J, leaving 15 bases between. The length of the CDR3 is 15 residues. The CDR3 bases are TGTGCCACCAGCAGGGCGAAACGACAGTTAGAGACCCAGTACTTC. It yields the protein CATSRAKRQLETQYF.

The CDR3 region is CASSPGQGRSYEQYF. Written as DNA, the CDR3 is TGTGCCAGCAGCCCGGGGCAGGGTAGAAGCTACGAGCAGTACTTC. The gene calls are TRBV7-9 and TRBJ2-7; perhaps D is TRBD1 or TRBD2 (5 bases each). V dropped 5 bases and J dropped 3 bases, with 17 bases sitting between them. This CDR3 has 15 amino acids. The germline V gene encodes CDR1 SEHNR and CDR2 FQNEAQ (reference sequence).

The gene calls are TRBV6-2 or TRBV6-3 and TRBJ2-5, with D uncertain. This CDR3 contains 15 residues. Germline V gene sequence: CDR1 MNHEY, CDR2 SVGEGT. V shed 2 bases and J shed 5 bases, with 15 bases lying between them. Here the CDR3 DNA reads TGTGCCAGCAGTTACCGAGGCAGCCTGGTGGAGACCCAGTACTTC. Translated: CASSYRGSLVETQYF.

The V gene is TRBV7-3, the J gene TRBJ1-1; D unresolved. The V end was cut by 4 bases, the J end by 6 bases, with 12 bases between. Per the germline V gene, CDR1 is SGHTA and CDR2 is FQGTGA. The CDR3 contains 13 residues. CDR3 amino acids: CASSSPGVAEAFF. For the CDR3, the DNA is TGTGCCAGCAGCTCACCAGGAGTGGCTGAAGCTTTCTTT. Together with reference TRBV7-3 and TRBJ1-1, the CDR3 gives the full variable domain: GAGVSQTPSNKVTEKGKYVELRCDPISGHTALYWYRQSLGQGPEFLIYFQGTGAADDSGLPNDRFFAVRPEGSVSTLKIQRTERGDSAVYLCASSSPGVAEAFFGQGTRLTVV.

The chain carries TRBV9 and TRBJ1-1; D possibly corresponds to TRBD1 (5 bases). V was pared by 1 base and J by 1 base, with 8 bases between. This CDR3 spans 14 amino acids. Germline V CDR1 and CDR2: SGDLS, YYNGEE. CDR3 region: CASSVRGSNTEAFF. The CDR3, as DNA: TGTGCCAGCAGCGTAAGGGGTTCGAACACTGAAGCTTTCTTT.

The chain joins TRBV2 to TRBJ1-2, with no clear D. Germline CDR1 and CDR2: SNHLY and FYNNEI. This CDR3 has 12 amino acids. Trimming stripped 1 base from V and 5 bases from J, with 5 bases between. The CDR3 protein is CASSEGGYGYTF. CDR3 bases: TGTGCCAGCAGTGAAGGAGGGTATGGCTACACCTTC.

This chain joins TRBV12-3 or TRBV12-4 and TRBJ2-1; 10 positions agree with TRBD2. The CDR3 is 11 amino acids. V lost 6 bases and J lost 16; bases outside the gene matches: 6. In nucleotides, the CDR3 is TGTGCCAGCAGGCAACTAGCGGGAAGATTCTTC. This translates into CASRQLAGRFF.

V and J are TRBV3-1 (or the pseudogene TRBV3-2) and TRBJ1-3; no reliable D call. Germline loops: CDR1 LGHDT, CDR2 YNNKEL (reference sequence). The CDR3 covers 17 residues. V was shortened by 1 base and J by 0 bases, with 13 bases between the two germline ends. DNA for the CDR3: TGTGCCAGCAGCCAAGGGTCACCGAAGTACTCTGGAAACACCATATATTTT. Translation gives CASSQGSPKYSGNTIYF.

The rearrangement joins TRBV9 to TRBJ1-3, with D uncertain. The CDR3 consists of 13 residues. The germline CDR1 and CDR2 sequences are SGDLS and YYNGEE. V lost 0 bases and J 4 bases, leaving 5 bases between the germline ends. CDR3 nucleotides: TGTGCCAGCAGCGTAGGGATGGGAAACACCATATATTTT. Translating gives CASSVGMGNTIYF.

The V gene is TRBV6-1, the J gene TRBJ1-3; D gene unclear. The CDR3 runs 17 residues. Germline assignment: CDR1 MNHNS and CDR2 SASEGT. V lost 4 bases and J lost 2, with 18 bases in between. The chain's CDR3 is CASSATSGGGTGNTIYF. As DNA, the CDR3 is TGTGCCAGCAGTGCCACGTCAGGAGGAGGGACTGGAAACACCATATATTTT.

The chain uses TRBV27 and TRBJ2-3; D remains ambiguous. Germline lookup yields CDR1 MNHEY and CDR2 SMNVEV (reference sequence). The CDR3 runs 13 residues. V was shortened by 8 bases and J by 0 bases, with 9 bases between the two germline ends. Here the CDR3 reads CASAFWSTDTQYF. DNA of the CDR3: TGTGCCAGCGCGTTTTGGAGCACAGATACGCAGTATTTT.

V usage is TRBV3-1 (or the pseudogene TRBV3-2) and J usage is TRBJ1-6, with D unresolved. This CDR3 is built from 15 residues. The germline CDR1 and CDR2 sequences are LGHDT and YNNKEL (reference sequence). V gave up 4 bases and J gave up 9 bases, with 16 bases separating them. Here the CDR3 DNA reads TGTGCCAGCAGCCCCGGACCCTGGCTGGGTTCACCCCTCCACTTT. Translated, it gives CASSPGPWLGSPLHF.

V usage is TRBV7-6 and J usage is TRBJ1-5, with TRBD1 identical over 7 bases. The ends lost 5 bases at V and 1 base at J; junction bases unmatched: 2. The CDR3 extends over 14 amino acids. Germline values: CDR1 SGHVS, CDR2 FNYEAQ. Here the CDR3 reads CASSKGQSNQPQHF. As DNA, the CDR3 is TGTGCCAGCAGCAAGGGACAGAGCAATCAGCCCCAGCATTTT.

The CDR3 nucleotides are TGCGCCAGCTCGGGGGAGCGCAACACCGGGGAGCTGTTTTTT. It translates to CASSGERNTGELFF. This chain joins TRBV5-1 and TRBJ2-2; D is perhaps TRBD2 (6 bases). The germline gives CDR1 SGHRS, CDR2 YFSETQ. This CDR3 spans 14 amino acids. Trimming removed 7 bases at V and 2 bases at J, with 12 bases between. Full variable domain (rest looked up from reference TRBV5-1 and TRBJ2-2): KAGVTQTPRYLIKTRGQQVTLSCSPISGHRSVSWYQQTPGQGLQFLFEYFSETQRNKGNFPGRFSGRQFSNSRSEMNVSTLELGDSALYLCASSGERNTGELFFGEGSRLTVL.

The V gene is TRBV27, the J gene TRBJ1-2, with TRBD1 matching 8 bases. The ends lost 2 bases at V and 2 bases at J; junction bases unmatched: 1. CDR3 length equals 14 residues. Germline CDR1 is MNHEY and CDR2 is SMNVEV (reference sequence). DNA of the CDR3: TGTGCCAGCAGTTTAAACAGGGGGAACTATGGCTACACCTTC. This gives the protein CASSLNRGNYGYTF.

The chain links TRBV5-6 to TRBJ1-6; D is undetermined. The CDR3 sequence is 14 residues long. Trimming took 4 bases from V and 8 from J, leaving 13 bases between them. Per germline, CDR1 SGHDT and CDR2 YYEEEE. The CDR3 DNA reads TGTGCCAGCAGCCTAACCCTAGGTGATTCACCCCTCCACTTT. This codes for CASSLTLGDSPLHF.

This sequence joins TRBV5-1 and TRBJ2-4; D unresolved. Trimming stripped 4 bases from V and 1 base from J, with 12 bases between. The CDR3 is 15 amino acids. The V gene's germline CDR1 is SGHRS and CDR2 YFSETQ. CDR3 nucleotides: TGCGCCAGCAGCCTCTTCCCACTGGCCAAAAACATTCAGTACTTC. Protein sequence: CASSLFPLAKNIQYF.

The V and J genes are TRBV7-2 and TRBJ2-7; 15 bases are shared with TRBD2. With V trimmed by 5 bases and J by 0 bases, 11 bases remained unmatched. The CDR3 sequence is 19 residues long. From germline, CDR1 is SGHTA and CDR2 FQGNSA. Written as DNA, the CDR3 is TGTGCCAGCAGCCTGGTGGGGACTAGCGGGGGGACGGGCTCCTACGAGCAGTACTTC. It translates to CASSLVGTSGGTGSYEQYF.

The rearrangement links TRBV6-5 to TRBJ1-1, with 7 bases aligning to TRBD1. V trimming: 7 bases; J trimming: 7 bases; junction bases outside the gene matches: 9. Germline CDR1 MNHEY, CDR2 SVGAGI. CDR3 length: 13 residues. In nucleotides, the CDR3 is TGTGCCAGCACTGTCCCGGGACAGTATGAAGCTTTCTTT. Encoded protein: CASTVPGQYEAFF.

This rearrangement joins TRBV28 to TRBJ2-4, with 7 bases identical to TRBD1. Looked up from germline, CDR1 is MDHEN and CDR2 is SYDVKM. V lost 3 bases and J lost 5; bases outside the gene matches: 13. The CDR3 consists of 17 residues. The CDR3 DNA follows: TGTGCCAGCAGTTTGACCACACAGGGGCTACCTCAAAACATTCAGTACTTC. It is translated as CASSLTTQGLPQNIQYF. Full variable domain (rest looked up from reference TRBV28 and TRBJ2-4): DVKVTQSSRYLVKRTGEKVFLECVQDMDHENMFWYRQDPGLGLRLIYFSYDVKMKEKGDIPEGYSVSREKKERFSLILESASTNQTSMYLCASSLTTQGLPQNIQYFGAGTRLSVL.

The chain couples TRBV18 to TRBJ1-5; D perhaps matches TRBD1 (5 bases). The CDR3 sequence is 16 residues long. CDR1 KGHSH and CDR2 LQKENI come from the germline V gene. Trimming took off 2 bases at V and 7 bases at J, with 18 bases between the two ends. CDR3 in amino acids: CASSPMKGGGGQPQHF. For the CDR3, the DNA is TGTGCCAGCTCACCAATGAAGGGTGGGGGAGGACAGCCCCAGCATTTT.

The chain uses TRBV28 and TRBJ2-7; D is unresolved. Germline CDR1 MDHEN, CDR2 SYDVKM. This CDR3 has 12 residues. Trimming pared 5 bases from V and 4 bases from J, leaving 9 bases between. This chain's CDR3 is CASSQRLYEQYF. CDR3 sequence (DNA): TGTGCCAGCAGTCAAAGACTTTACGAGCAGTACTTC.